The TCR beta chain described here comes from a study of read filtering for tumor transcriptome and immune sequencing. Study in general: Per sample, TCR-region reads ranged about 4.05 to 10.27 million by IR-seq, roughly 80 to 1,300 by RNA-seq.

In its sample, this clonotype was seen many times. The antigen is undetermined. Findings and caveats of the study: This fraction held mixed bone marrow immune cells after CD138-negative sorting.

This library used around 400 ng RNA and molecular barcoded adaptors spanning alpha/delta and beta/gamma chains. TCRdb used MiXCR to reprocess the reads, holding one entry per CDR3 protein. The sample contains roughly 130,000 distinct CDR3 sequences, over 10% of which appear only once. The sample taken for sequencing was a population of CD138-negative cells sorted from bone marrow. The receptor's source is a donor over 35 with multiple myeloma.

CDR3 loop: CSVGSTRRSTDTQYF. The CDR3 coding sequence is TGCAGCGTTGGAAGTACACGACGGTCCACAGATACGCAGTATTTT. The chain links TRBV29-1 to TRBJ2-3; no definite D call. The CDR3 has 15 residues. Germline V CDR1 and CDR2: SQVTM, ANQGSEA. With 4 bases removed from V and 2 bases from J, the gap between germline ends came to 16 bases.